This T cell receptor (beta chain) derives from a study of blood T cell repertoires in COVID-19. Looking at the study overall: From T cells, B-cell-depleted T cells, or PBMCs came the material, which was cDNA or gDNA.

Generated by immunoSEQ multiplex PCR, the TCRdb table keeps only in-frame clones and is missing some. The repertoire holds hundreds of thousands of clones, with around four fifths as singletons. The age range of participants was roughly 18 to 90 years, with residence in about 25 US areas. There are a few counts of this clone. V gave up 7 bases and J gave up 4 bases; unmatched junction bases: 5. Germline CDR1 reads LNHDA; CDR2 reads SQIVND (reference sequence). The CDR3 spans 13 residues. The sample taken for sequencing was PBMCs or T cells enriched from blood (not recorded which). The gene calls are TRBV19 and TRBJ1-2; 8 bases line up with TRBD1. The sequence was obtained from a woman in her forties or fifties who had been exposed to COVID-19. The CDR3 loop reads CASNPQGGYGYTF. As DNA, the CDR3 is TGTGCCAGTAACCCACAGGGGGGCTATGGCTACACCTTC.